This entry lists 28 T cell receptor beta chains sequenced from one sample in a study of blood T cell repertoires in COVID-19 (dated by TCRdb to about 2020). The library was made by the immunoSEQ multiplex PCR assay. TCRdb provides this immuneACCESS table in a form limited to in-frame rearrangements. Some clones are lacking; in checked studies, under half of them reflect an unresolved V gene, and why the rest are absent is not known. This sample holds about 100,000 clones; 87% were observed only once. 2% to 2.5% of the sample is taken by the ten largest. Sequencing was carried out using peripheral blood. The receptors were sampled from a man in his fifties or sixties with active COVID-19.

The J gene is TRBJ2-2, the V gene TRBV5-1; D is unresolved. Trimming cost V 3 bases and J 8 bases, with 5 bases left between them. This CDR3 is 11 amino acids long. CDR1 and CDR2 from the germline V gene are SGHRS and YFSETQ. CDR3 in amino acids: CASSSVGELFF. The CDR3, as DNA: TGCGCCAGCAGCTCGGTAGGGGAGCTGTTTTTT.

The gene calls are TRBV3-1 (or the pseudogene TRBV3-2) and TRBJ2-5; 10 bases map to TRBD2. The junction had 3 bases not matched to a gene; V was cut back by 0 bases and J by 2 bases. This CDR3 spans 16 amino acids. In germline, CDR1 is LGHDT, CDR2 YNNKEL (reference sequence). The CDR3 reads CASSQDPAGGQETQYF. CDR3 DNA sequence: TGTGCCAGCAGCCAAGATCCAGCGGGGGGGCAAGAGACCCAGTACTTC.

This clone came up many times. The chain couples TRBV7-3 to TRBJ2-7, with D possibly matching TRBD1 (6 bases). V lost 6 bases to trimming and J lost 2 bases, with 11 bases between them. Per the germline V gene, CDR1 is SGHTA and CDR2 is FQGTGA. The CDR3 extends over 13 amino acids. The CDR3 protein is CASRPEGAYEQYF. The CDR3 DNA is TGTGCCAGCAGACCAGAGGGGGCCTACGAGCAGTACTTC.

J is TRBJ2-5 and V is TRBV19, with TRBD2 identical over 9 bases. J gave up 1 base and V 7 bases, and 10 bases lay outside the gene matches. This CDR3 has 16 residues. Germline CDR1 and CDR2: LNHDA and SQIVND (reference sequence). CDR3 nucleotides: TGTGCCAGTAAAGTAAGCGGGGGGATAGCCCAAGAGACCCAGTACTTC. Translation: CASKVSGGIAQETQYF.

This chain uses TRBV15 with TRBJ2-3, with a tentative D call TRBD1 (5 bases). From germline, CDR1 is LNHNV and CDR2 YYDKDF (reference sequence). CDR3 length equals 16 residues. V lost 0 bases and J lost 4, with 14 bases in between. The CDR3 sequence: CATSRDSREWSDTQYF. CDR3 bases: TGTGCCACCAGCAGAGATAGCAGGGAATGGTCAGATACGCAGTATTTT.

V gene TRBV4-2 combines with J gene TRBJ2-7, with a weak D call TRBD1 (6 bases). Germline assignment: CDR1 LGHNA and CDR2 YNFKEQ. Between the trimmed V and J ends, which lost 0 bases and 1 base, there was a span of 16 bases. The CDR3 extends over 17 amino acids. CDR3 nucleotide sequence: TGTGCCAGCAGCCAAGATACGGTACAGGGCCTATCCTACGAGCAGTACTTC. Its translation is CASSQDTVQGLSYEQYF.

The chain uses TRBV20-1 and TRBJ2-3; weak D call: TRBD1 (6 bases). Trimming left V 4 bases short and J 4 bases short, with 6 bases between. CDR1 is DFQATT, CDR2 SNEGSKA, per germline (reference sequence). The CDR3 covers 11 residues. This CDR3 is CSAKGADTQYF. DNA for the CDR3: TGCAGTGCTAAGGGGGCAGATACGCAGTATTTT.

The chain employs TRBV7-9 and TRBJ2-2; 10 bases line up with TRBD1. With 4 bases clipped from V and 6 bases from J, the junction kept 8 bases outside the gene matches. This CDR3 has 16 residues. Germline CDR1 is SEHNR and CDR2 is FQNEAQ (reference sequence). The CDR3 region is CASSSPDRGSAGELFF. The CDR3 bases are TGTGCCAGCAGCTCGCCGGACAGGGGGAGTGCCGGGGAGCTGTTTTTT.

In DNA, the CDR3 is TGTGCCAGCAGCTTAACGAGGCTAGCGGGGTCCTACAATGAGCAGTTCTTC. It translates to CASSLTRLAGSYNEQFF. The chain employs TRBV7-3 and TRBJ2-1, with TRBD2 identical over 9 bases. In germline, CDR1 is SGHTA, CDR2 FQGTGA. The CDR3 runs to 17 residues. J gave up 1 base and V 0 bases, and 4 bases lay outside the gene matches.

The gene calls are TRBV6-5 and TRBJ2-7; TRBD1 aligns across 7 bases. The CDR3 extends over 13 amino acids. Losses at the gene ends were 5 bases for V and 4 bases for J; bases not matched to a gene: 5. The germline CDR1 and CDR2 sequences are MNHEY and SVGAGI. The CDR3 is CASSTGQPYEQYF. The CDR3 nucleotides read TGTGCCAGCAGTACGGGACAGCCGTACGAGCAGTACTTC.

The chain carries TRBV5-1 and TRBJ1-4; maybe TRBD1 (5 bases). Germline values: CDR1 SGHRS, CDR2 YFSETQ. Deletions cut 0 bases from V and 3 bases from J, with 9 bases between. The CDR3 has 15 amino acids. CDR3 coding DNA: TGCGCCAGCAGCTTGGGTCAGGGCCCTAATGAAAAACTGTTTTTT. This sequence encodes CASSLGQGPNEKLFF.

The chain combines TRBV18 with TRBJ1-6; D perhaps matches TRBD1 (5 bases). V lost 6 bases, J lost 5 bases, and 11 bases lay in between. Germline CDR1 and CDR2: KGHSH and LQKENI. The CDR3 runs to 14 residues. CDR3 sequence: CASSLQDNNSPLHF. The CDR3 nucleotides read TGTGCCAGCTCCCTACAGGATAATAATTCACCCCTCCACTTT.

The chain links TRBV4-3 to TRBJ1-1; a weak D match, TRBD1 (5 bases). Germline V CDR1 and CDR2: LGHNA, YSLEER. The CDR3 sequence is 14 residues long. Trimming took 1 base from V and 1 from J, leaving 7 bases between them. The CDR3 reads CASSQVGGNTEAFF. CDR3 bases: TGCGCCAGCAGCCAAGTGGGGGGGAACACTGAAGCTTTCTTT.

The chain has TRBV27 and TRBJ2-3; possible D gene TRBD2, 5 bases. The CDR3 covers 12 residues. Germline lookup yields CDR1 MNHEY and CDR2 SMNVEV (reference sequence). For the CDR3, the DNA is TGTGCTACGAGGGAGTACACAGATACGCAGTATTTT. Its translation: CATREYTDTQYF.

The chain employs TRBV2 and TRBJ1-1; D possibly corresponds to TRBD1 (6 bases). The germline CDR1 and CDR2 sequences are SNHLY and FYNNEI. V lost 6 bases and J lost 3, with 14 bases in between. This CDR3 spans 14 amino acids. Written as DNA, the CDR3 is TGTGCCAGCAGACCAGGGGTCGAAGACACTGAAGCTTTCTTT. This codes for CASRPGVEDTEAFF.

This rearrangement joins TRBV3-1 (or the pseudogene TRBV3-2) to TRBJ2-5, with D perhaps matching TRBD2 (5 bases). This CDR3 spans 17 amino acids. With 1 base removed from V and 0 bases from J, the gap between germline ends came to 15 bases. Germline V gives CDR1 LGHDT, CDR2 YNNKEL (reference sequence). CDR3 loop: CASSQALAPGYQETQYF. CDR3 coding DNA: TGTGCCAGCAGCCAAGCGTTAGCGCCGGGGTACCAAGAGACCCAGTACTTC.

V usage is TRBV2 and J usage is TRBJ2-1, with TRBD2 identical over 13 bases. Germline lookup yields CDR1 SNHLY and CDR2 FYNNEI. After removal of 6 bases from V and 7 bases from J, the junction contained 9 bases not matched to a gene. The CDR3 covers 16 residues. CDR3 in DNA: TGTGCCAGCAGCAGACTAGCGGGGGGCTTGAGTAATGAGCAGTTCTTC. This translates into CASSRLAGGLSNEQFF.

V and J are TRBV20-1 and TRBJ2-5; TRBD2 matches at 10 bases. Trimming at V came to 3 bases and at J to 1 base, leaving 8 bases not matched to a gene. Germline V CDR1 and CDR2: DFQATT, SNEGSKA (reference sequence). This CDR3 comprises 16 residues. CDR3 bases: TGCAGTGCTAGTGGTCTAGCGGGGGTTTCCCAAGAGACCCAGTACTTC. Its protein is CSASGLAGVSQETQYF.

The V and J genes are TRBV13 and TRBJ2-7; 9 bases line up with TRBD2. Germline values: CDR1 PRHDT, CDR2 FYEKMQ (reference sequence). The J segment lost 7 bases and the V segment lost 5 bases, leaving 12 bases of the junction unmatched. CDR3 length: 15 residues. The chain's CDR3 is CASSTSSGAPFEQYF. For the CDR3, the DNA is TGTGCCAGCAGCACATCTAGCGGGGCCCCCTTTGAGCAGTACTTC.

The gene calls are TRBV28 and TRBJ1-1; the D is unclear. This CDR3 is built from 17 residues. The ends were cut back, 5 bases at V and 1 base at J, with 20 bases in the middle. Germline values: CDR1 MDHEN, CDR2 SYDVKM. Here the CDR3 reads CASSPSRPGRRNTEAFF. The CDR3 bases are TGTGCCAGCAGTCCTTCCCGTCCGGGAAGAAGGAACACTGAAGCTTTCTTT.

This chain links TRBV27 with TRBJ2-1; D gene ambiguous. V was trimmed by 3 bases and J by 0 bases, leaving 6 bases between them. Germline V lookup: CDR1 MNHEY, CDR2 SMNVEV (reference sequence). This CDR3 comprises 14 residues. The CDR3 spells CASSFYSSYNEQFF. In DNA form, the CDR3 reads TGTGCCAGCAGTTTTTACAGCTCCTACAATGAGCAGTTCTTC.

The chain uses TRBV9 and TRBJ1-4; a weak D match, TRBD1 (6 bases). The CDR3 is 15 residues long. V lost 4 bases to trimming and J lost 7 bases, with 17 bases between them. The V gene's germline CDR1 is SGDLS and CDR2 YYNGEE. CDR3 sequence: CASSSREGVGEKLFF. CDR3 bases: TGTGCCAGCAGCTCCAGGGAGGGGGTGGGTGAAAAACTGTTTTTT.

The chain employs TRBV18 and TRBJ1-5; D gene uncertain. The germline V gene has CDR1 KGHSH and CDR2 LQKENI. This CDR3 region has 13 residues. Trimming removed 2 bases at V and 4 bases at J, with 6 bases between. The CDR3 loop reads CASSPEQNQPQHF. CDR3 sequence (DNA): TGTGCCAGCTCACCAGAACAGAATCAGCCCCAGCATTTT. The whole variable domain, remainder taken from reference TRBV18 and TRBJ1-5, is NAGVMQNPRHLVRRRGQEARLRCSPMKGHSHVYWYRQLPEEGLKFMVYLQKENIIDESGMPKERFSAEFPKEGPSILRIQQVVRGDSAAYFCASSPEQNQPQHFGDGTRLSIL.

V is TRBV7-2 and J is TRBJ1-2, with D maybe TRBD1 (5 bases). This CDR3 has 16 amino acids. The germline gives CDR1 SGHTA, CDR2 FQGNSA. Trimming removed 5 bases from V and 5 bases from J, with 21 bases in between. Written as DNA, the CDR3 is TGTGCCAGCAGCCCGACCTGGCAGGGTGGTTGGTATGGCTACACCTTC. Residues: CASSPTWQGGWYGYTF. The complete variable domain, with remaining parts taken from reference TRBV7-2 and TRBJ1-2, reads GAGVSQSPSNKVTEKGKDVELRCDPISGHTALYWYRQSLGQGLEFLIYFQGNSAPDKSGLPSDRFSAERTGGSVSTLTIQRTQQEDSAVYLCASSPTWQGGWYGYTFGSGTRLTVV.

CDR3 loop: CASSEGQGLNQPQHF. CDR3 bases: TGTGCCAGCAGTGAAGGTCAGGGACTTAATCAGCCCCAGCATTTT. V usage is TRBV25-1 and J usage is TRBJ1-5, with D perhaps matching TRBD1 (5 bases). Trimming removed 2 bases from V and 4 bases from J, with 12 bases in between. CDR1 and CDR2 from the germline V gene are MGHDK and SYGVNS. The CDR3 is 15 amino acids.

The rearrangement uses TRBV6-5 and TRBJ2-7; 10 bases are a match to TRBD1. CDR1 is MNHEY, CDR2 SVGAGI, per germline. The CDR3 extends over 15 amino acids. The V gene end was trimmed by 2 bases and the J gene end by 4 bases; junction bases not matched to a gene: 5. CDR3 in amino acids: CASSYRDRGRYEQYF. The CDR3 coding sequence is TGTGCCAGCAGTTACAGGGACAGGGGACGATACGAGCAGTACTTC.

CDR3 amino acids: CASSRTGGGAETQYF. CDR3 coding DNA: TGTGCCAGCAGTCGTACGGGGGGGGGTGCAGAGACCCAGTACTTC. The V and J genes are TRBV6-5 and TRBJ2-5; 8 bases align to TRBD2. Germline trimming cut 5 bases from V and 4 bases from J; bases unmatched to any gene: 9. Per the germline V gene, CDR1 is MNHEY and CDR2 is SVGAGI. The CDR3 consists of 15 residues.

The chain is built from TRBV9 and TRBJ2-1, with D perhaps TRBD2 (7 bases). The germline gives CDR1 SGDLS, CDR2 YYNGEE. Trimming took off 0 bases at V and 8 bases at J, with 12 bases between the two ends. The CDR3 sequence is 14 residues long. The chain's CDR3 is CASSVAGGFYEQFF. CDR3 DNA sequence: TGTGCCAGCAGCGTAGCGGGGGGCTTCTATGAGCAGTTCTTC.